This TCR beta chain stems from a study of shared clonotypes between healthy human individuals. In germline, CDR1 is SEHNR, CDR2 FQNEAQ (reference sequence). J lost 2 bases, V lost 4 bases, and 8 bases had no gene match. The CDR3 has 15 amino acids. The repertoire was sequenced with immunoSEQ multiplex PCR; TCRdb's copy has only in-frame clones and lacks some. The sample lists more than 2 million clones; approximately 94% were seen once. The V call is TRBV7-9, the J call TRBJ2-7; TRBD2 aligns across 7 bases. The sequenced sample was naive CD4+ T cells sorted from blood. Indicated subset: CD45RA+ positively selected. This sequence was found in a man younger than 30 in good health. CDR3 nucleotide sequence: TGTGCCAGCAGCTCAGTCCGGGGGAGGGCCTACGAGCAGTACTTC. It translates to CASSSVRGRAYEQYF.